The 13 T cell receptor beta chains below come from one sample, sequenced in a study of monozygotic twins with inflammatory bowel disease. TCRdb reprocessed the 5' RACE reads, keeping one entry per CDR3 protein, no DNA. The ten most abundant clones cover around 1.5% of a sample with some 200,000 distinct CDR3 sequences. The sequencing input was blood. These receptors originate from a human donor with ulcerative colitis or Crohn's disease, or a healthy co-twin of an affected twin (not recorded which).

The chain carries TRBV5-1 and TRBJ1-1; TCRdb's D call, TRBD1, is unchecked because there is no DNA. There are 15 residues in the CDR3. The germline CDR1 and CDR2 sequences are SGHRS and YFSETQ. CDR3 in amino acids: CASTLGYTGNTEAFF.

This chain joins TRBV11-2 and TRBJ1-5; TCRdb gives TRBD1 as the D gene, but with no DNA this cannot be confirmed. Looked up from germline, CDR1 is SGHAT and CDR2 is FQNNGV. This CDR3 region has 15 residues. CDR3 amino acids: CASSATPDSNQPQHF. The complete variable domain, with remaining parts taken from reference TRBV11-2 and TRBJ1-5, reads EAGVAQSPRYKIIEKRQSVAFWCNPISGHATLYWYQQILGQGPKLLIQFQNNGVVDDSQLPKDRFSAERLKGVDSTLKIQPAKLEDSAVYLCASSATPDSNQPQHFGDGTRLSIL.

This CDR3 reads CASSPTDLTGTEAFF. The chain couples TRBV18 to TRBJ1-1; the TCRdb call, TRBD1, lacks DNA for checking. The CDR3 is 15 amino acids. Germline CDR1 KGHSH, CDR2 LQKENI.

This CDR3 reads CASSSHGGISNQPQHF. The V and J genes are TRBV7-2 and TRBJ1-5; TCRdb outputs TRBD1, but without DNA this stays unchecked. From germline, CDR1 is SGHTA and CDR2 FQGNSA. The CDR3 is 16 residues long.

The CDR3: CASSSWEYNEQFF. The chain links TRBV27 to TRBJ2-1; TCRdb picks TRBD2, but there is no DNA to check that call. CDR1 and CDR2 from the germline V gene are MNHEY and SMNVEV (reference sequence). The CDR3 extends over 13 amino acids.

V gene TRBV28 combines with J gene TRBJ2-3; the TCRdb D gene call, TRBD2, has no DNA to confirm it. Looked up from germline, CDR1 is MDHEN and CDR2 is SYDVKM. There are 17 residues in the CDR3. CDR3 in amino acids: CASSLFLAGGLTDTQYF.

The CDR3 region is CASTFSGDRPNSPLHF. This sequence joins TRBV27 and TRBJ1-6; as DNA is missing, the TRBD1 call by TCRdb cannot be tested. Germline CDR1 and CDR2: MNHEY and SMNVEV (reference sequence). CDR3 length: 16 amino acids.

The chain has TRBV11-2 and TRBJ2-3. Germline loops: CDR1 SGHAT, CDR2 FQNNGV. This CDR3 comprises 16 residues. Here the CDR3 reads CASSLTLSASTDTQYF.

The chain combines TRBV20-1 with TRBJ1-3. Germline lookup yields CDR1 DFQATT and CDR2 SNEGSKA (reference sequence). This CDR3 contains 14 residues. The CDR3: CSATGQGSGNTIYF.

V and J are TRBV5-1 and TRBJ1-2. CDR3 size: 15 residues. CDR1 is SGHRS, CDR2 YFSETQ, per germline. The CDR3 sequence: CASSLGDVAGYGYTF.

CDR3 loop: CASSFDRASEQFF. This chain uses TRBV5-4 with TRBJ2-1; without DNA, the TCRdb call of TRBD1 cannot be checked. The germline V gene has CDR1 SGHNT and CDR2 YYREEE (reference sequence). This CDR3 spans 13 amino acids.

This chain connects TRBV6-1 to TRBJ1-1; TCRdb designates TRBD1, a call that cannot be tested without DNA. Germline V CDR1 and CDR2: MNHNS, SASEGT. The CDR3 consists of 14 residues. This chain's CDR3 is CASTSGSLNTEAFF.

The V call is TRBV29-1, the J call TRBJ2-1; the D call from TCRdb, TRBD2, cannot be confirmed without DNA. The CDR3 has 16 residues. Germline assignment: CDR1 SQVTM and CDR2 ANQGSEA. CDR3 sequence: CSAHGRGLMVYNEQFF.